The rows below give T cell receptor beta chains drawn from one sample of a study of cytomegalovirus exposure and HLA in healthy donors. The method was immunoSEQ multiplex PCR; TCRdb's version includes in-frame clones alone and lacks a portion of them. Of 65,000 to 85,000 clones listed, just over 85% are singletons. Sequenced material: PBMCs. The receptors come from a young woman in good health and CMV-seronegative. CDR3s leave out the opening cysteine and the closing phenylalanine or tryptophan. Size tells how often a clone was seen (once, few, many) or the class of an expanded clone, and some rows leave it out.

V gene	J gene	clone size	CDR3 protein
TRBV5-1	TRBJ2-3	few	ASTTGADTQY
TRBV6-1	TRBJ2-7	.	ASSAGTVYEQY
TRBV10-3	TRBJ2-7	.	AITPAEGQREQY
TRBV6-1	TRBJ1-2	.	ASSEVWGQGANGYT
TRBV18	TRBJ1-1	.	ASSPTGFTEAF
TRBV6-6	TRBJ1-1	few	ASSYPTGGETEAF
TRBV7-9	TRBJ2-3	.	ASPAAGGGDTQY
TRBV29-1	TRBJ2-7	.	SVEGDGSYEQY
TRBV11-2	TRBJ1-3	.	ASSFGGAGNTIY
TRBV13	TRBJ2-1	.	ASSLAGGEQF
TRBV7-2	TRBJ2-5	.	ASSPGRAQETQY
TRBV5-8	TRBJ2-7	.	ASSLGLGLAGVNEQY
TRBV6-6	TRBJ2-5	.	ASTGGETQY
TRBV7-3	TRBJ2-1	.	ASSPGTGVTQF
TRBV12-5	TRBJ2-5	.	ASGLVRLAGEPETQY
TRBV5-1	TRBJ2-7	.	ASSLEWSGEQY
TRBV7-9	TRBJ1-1	.	ASSFEGVSEAF
TRBV11-3	TRBJ2-3	.	ASRGRGTDTQY
TRBV28	TRBJ1-2	once	ASSLLMSSGGYGYT
TRBV7-2	TRBJ1-2	.	ASSPQGTGNYGYT
TRBV29-1	TRBJ2-1	once	SVEESGRYEQF
TRBV19	TRBJ2-2	few	ASSPQGGNTGELF
TRBV5-4	TRBJ1-1	few	ASSGEGTRLNTEAF
TRBV14	TRBJ2-7	.	ASSPTFYEQY
TRBV6-5	TRBJ1-1	.	ASSYSTVMNTEAF
TRBV6-4	TRBJ1-5	.	ASSATGGVQPQH
TRBV4-1	TRBJ1-4	few	ASSQGSGEFNEKLF
TRBV10-1	TRBJ2-7	.	ASSEAGLDRGLYEQY
TRBV4-1	TRBJ1-1	.	ASSQEGGSWTEAF
TRBV7-9	TRBJ1-2	.	ASSLEPRGTYGYT
TRBV7-8	TRBJ2-7	.	ASSDLPTGIYEQY
TRBV28	TRBJ2-7	.	ASSSSGSSYEQY
TRBV7-9	TRBJ2-5	.	ASSLNWLSDRDQETQY
TRBV15	TRBJ1-2	.	ATSRGGDSYGYT
TRBV5-1	.	.	ARGGTGGYEQY
TRBV5-1	TRBJ2-5	.	ASSPEGSHQETQY
TRBV7-6	TRBJ2-3	.	ASSPLAGLADTQY